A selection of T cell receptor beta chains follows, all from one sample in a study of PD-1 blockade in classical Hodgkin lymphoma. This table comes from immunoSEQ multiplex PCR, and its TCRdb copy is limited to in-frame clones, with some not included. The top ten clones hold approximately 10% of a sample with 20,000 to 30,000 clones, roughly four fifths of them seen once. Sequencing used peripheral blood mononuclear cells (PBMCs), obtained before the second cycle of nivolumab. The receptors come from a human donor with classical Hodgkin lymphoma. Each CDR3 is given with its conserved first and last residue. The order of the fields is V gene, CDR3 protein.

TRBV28 CASSGGQSRQPQHF
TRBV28 CASNLGGWGTLAFF
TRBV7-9 CASSSPRGHHEQFF
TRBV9 CASGPRGRNSPLHF
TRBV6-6 CASSYWIHYGYTF
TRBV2 CASRMGRGAQNIQYF
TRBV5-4 CASSLAGQTNYGYTF
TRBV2 CASKTGSNQPQHF
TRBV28 CASSLSGQVREQYF
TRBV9 CASSRSGANVLTF
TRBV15 CATSTRETGGTYEQYF
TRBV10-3 CAISELPLGEEGSPLHF
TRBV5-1 CASSSNRRGQETQYF
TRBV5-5 CASSSDPYYGYTF
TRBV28 CASSFILLNGLEGDTQYF
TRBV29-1 CSVPGAAGKRTDTQYF
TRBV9 CASSAGQGRYGYTF
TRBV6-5 CASSYGLSQPQHF
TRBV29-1 CSVEDRFMDETVPSGNTIYF
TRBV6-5 CASSYLMSPTADIAFF
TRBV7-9 CASSPRRTYEQYF
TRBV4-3 CASGGERTEAFF
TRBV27 CASSARTSGGKNIQYF
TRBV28 CASSTPTGGRSYEQYF
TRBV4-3 CASSRDERQGNEKLFF
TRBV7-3 CASSLIGGPSPLHF
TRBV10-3 CAISGGISGGPGPQYF
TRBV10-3 CAIKADRGSYEQYF
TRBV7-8 CASSQRGSYNEQFF
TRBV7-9 CASSFVGQETQYF
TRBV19 CASSISGDYYEQYF
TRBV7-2 CASSPYEGRTDTQYF